This entry lists 2 T cell receptor beta chains sequenced from one sample in a study of Graves' ophthalmopathy and Graves' hyperthyroidism (dated by TCRdb to 2017 to 2018). The instrument was an Illumina HiSeq 2000. For repertoire sequencing, TCR beta CDR3 regions were amplified from RNA transcripts. A first-round RT-PCR used HTBI primers with the Qiagen OneStep RT-PCR kit, followed by a second-round multiplex PCR, size selection and purification. Through fastp at Q25 and MiXCR, TCRdb rebuilt clones from the public reads, retaining in-frame beta chains. For every CDR3 protein sequence, its rows merge into one entry that carries the most common genes and DNA. This sample has over a million distinct CDR3 sequences in its table, and roughly 35% of those were observed once. The ten most abundant clones make up 11% of the sample. Sequenced material: peripheral blood or thyroid tissue (not recorded which). These receptors all come from an adult man with Graves' hyperthyroidism.

This rearrangement joins TRBV29-1 to TRBJ1-5; no clear D. Trimming shortened V by 3 bases and J by 2 bases, and 11 bases separated the two germline ends. From germline, CDR1 is SQVTM and CDR2 ANQGSEA. The CDR3 loop spans 14 amino acids. CDR3 DNA: TGCAGCGTTGAGGGTTGGGTCGGCAATCAGCCCCAGCATTTT. The encoded protein is CSVEGWVGNQPQHF.

V and J are TRBV4-2 and TRBJ1-3, with D possibly TRBD1 on 5 matching bases. Between the trimmed V and J ends, which lost 0 bases and 5 bases, there was a span of 11 bases. This CDR3 has 15 residues. Germline lookup yields CDR1 LGHNA and CDR2 YNFKEQ. CDR3 region: CASSQDWGNRNTIYF. The CDR3 coding sequence is TGTGCCAGCAGCCAAGATTGGGGGAATCGAAACACCATATATTTT.